The 6 T cell receptor beta chains listed next were all sequenced from one sample in a study of identical twins. TCRdb re-called the 5' RACE reads with MiXCR, one entry per CDR3 protein. The sample includes approximately 670,000 distinct CDR3 sequences, 5.5% to 6.5% seen only once; the top ten take roughly 1.6%. Sequenced material: naive T cells sorted from blood. The source of these receptors is a man between 18 and 35 years old in good health.

Here the CDR3 reads CASSSARTGNTEAFF. Written as DNA, the CDR3 is TGTGCCAGCAGTTCGGCTAGGACGGGAAACACTGAAGCTTTCTTT. This rearrangement joins TRBV6-5 to TRBJ1-1; the D is unclear. The CDR3 is 15 amino acids. V shed 4 bases and J shed 2 bases, with 14 bases lying between them. Germline CDR1 MNHEY, CDR2 SVGAGI.

The V gene is TRBV4-2, the J gene TRBJ2-1; 10 bases match TRBD1. The CDR3 spans 20 residues. V lost 4 bases and J lost 0; bases outside the gene matches: 15. CDR1 and CDR2 from the germline V gene are LGHNA and YNFKEQ. CDR3 loop: CASSLEPPSRTGGSYNEQFF. CDR3 sequence (DNA): TGTGCCAGCAGCCTCGAACCGCCCTCGCGGACAGGGGGCTCCTACAATGAGCAGTTCTTC.

This clonotype came up many times. The rearrangement links TRBV6-4 to TRBJ1-2; a possible D gene is TRBD1 (6 bases). CDR1 is MRHNA, CDR2 SNTAGT, per germline. V was shortened by 2 bases and J by 4 bases, with 8 bases between the two germline ends. The CDR3 consists of 13 residues. The CDR3 sequence is CASSDGDTYGYTF. CDR3 nucleotide sequence: TGTGCCAGCAGTGACGGGGACACCTATGGCTACACCTTC.

Turning to this clonotype: A read error may be the cause here, since a much bigger clone is one base away. The J gene is TRBJ1-1, the V gene TRBV29-1, with no clear D. Germline loops: CDR1 SQVTM, CDR2 ANQGSEA. This CDR3 region has 13 residues. The CDR3 DNA reads TGCAGCGTTGAAAAAGGTTTGAACACTGGAGCTTTCTTT. Translation: CSVEKGLNTGAFF.

This clonotype was recorded many times. This chain joins TRBV2 and TRBJ2-3; 8 nucleotides agree with TRBD2. V shed 4 bases, J shed 2 bases, and the junction held 5 bases outside the gene matches. This CDR3 has 15 amino acids. The V gene's germline CDR1 is SNHLY and CDR2 FYNNEI. The DNA of the CDR3 is TGTGCCAGCAGTGCGTCGGGAGGGGTCACAGATACGCAGTATTTT. Translation: CASSASGGVTDTQYF.

In this sample, this clonotype turned up many times. The gene calls are TRBV6-1 and TRBJ2-5, with D perhaps TRBD2 (6 bases). Trimming left V 5 bases short and J 5 bases short, with 9 bases between. Germline lookup yields CDR1 MNHNS and CDR2 SASEGT. The CDR3 totals 12 residues. This chain's CDR3 is CASSSTRETQYF. Here the CDR3 DNA reads TGTGCCAGCAGTTCGACTAGGGAGACCCAGTACTTC.